The clone carrying this T cell receptor beta chain came up many times. Its target is not known. This specimen comes from a study of breast tumors, draining lymph nodes, adjacent tissues. General study findings and limits: Tumors had less TCR diversity than lymph nodes, more than nontumor tissue. Tumor T cell lymph node origin was a supported hypothesis, not proven. The data were judged consistent with most tumor T cells coming from lymph node and expanding in tumor. Tumor and nontumor repertoires were significantly more similar in luminal-like than in basal-like breast cancer.

CDR3 length equals 14 residues. CDR1 and CDR2 from the germline V gene are MNHEY and SMNVEV (reference sequence). The ends were cut back, 7 bases at V and 3 bases at J, with 16 bases in the middle. Each CDR3 protein is one row after TCRdb ran MiXCR on the multiplex PCR reads. The data hold some 66,000 distinct CDR3 sequences, with less than 75% observed a single time. Sequenced sample: breast tumor tissue. The rearrangement joins TRBV27 to TRBJ2-7, with a tentative D call TRBD2 (7 bases). This TCR derives from a female donor with breast cancer. Some clones in this sample may be carry-over from other donors' samples. DNA for the CDR3: TGTGCCAGCATGGGGGGAGGGGGGGGCTACGAGCAGTACTTC. As protein: CASMGGGGGYEQYF.